This is a list of T cell receptor beta chains from one sample in a study of vaccination effects on CD4 cells after COVID-19. This table comes from immunoSEQ multiplex PCR, and its TCRdb copy is limited to in-frame clones, with some not included. In the table there are about 45,000 clones, approximately 70% of which are singletons. No cognate antigen is known for these TCRs. Sequenced here: CD4+ T cells from PBMCs cultured with a peptide pool, sampled before COVID-19 vaccination. Receptor source: a human donor who had a prior SARS-CoV-2 infection. Each CDR3 is given with its conserved first and last residue. The order of the fields is D gene, V gene, J gene, clone size, CDR3 protein, CDR3 DNA. D genes are given only for firm matches. Some rows mark clone size as missing; the rest say once, few, many or name a class of expanded clone.

>-|TRBV7-6|TRBJ1-1|-
CASSSSPRGWEGTEAFF
TGTGCCAGCAGCTCAAGCCCCAGGGGCTGGGAGGGCACTGAAGCTTTCTTT
>TRBD2|TRBV4-3|TRBJ2-2|-
CASSQDLGRLATNTGELFF
TGCGCCAGCAGCCAAGATCTGGGCCGACTAGCGACCAACACCGGGGAGCTGTTTTTT
>TRBD2|TRBV10-3|TRBJ2-1|-
CAISALAGGSYNEQFF
TGTGCCATCAGTGCACTAGCGGGGGGCTCCTACAATGAGCAGTTCTTC
>-|TRBV20-1|TRBJ1-3|few
CSATVLNTIYF
TGCAGTGCTACTGTGCTGAACACCATATATTTT
>-|TRBV27|TRBJ2-1|-
CASSPPGPSSSYNEQFF
TGTGCCAGCAGTCCCCCGGGGCCTTCAAGCTCCTACAATGAGCAGTTCTTC
>-|TRBV11-1|TRBJ1-1|-
CASSLDDTEAFF
TGTGCCAGCAGCTTAGACGACACTGAAGCTTTCTTT
>-|TRBV5-4|TRBJ2-2|-
CASSFGGRLEGTGELFF
TGTGCCAGCAGCTTCGGGGGGCGCCTCGAGGGTACCGGGGAGCTGTTTTTT
>-|TRBV2|TRBJ1-6|-
CASSEVVVSPLHF
TGTGCCAGCAGTGAGGTGGTCGTTTCACCCCTCCACTTT
>TRBD2|TRBV5-5|TRBJ2-1|-
CASSWTSGGAVSEQFF
TGTGCCAGCAGCTGGACTAGCGGGGGGGCTGTGAGTGAGCAGTTCTTC
>-|TRBV19|TRBJ1-6|-
CASSIKGLSNSPLHF
TGTGCCAGTAGTATAAAAGGGCTGAGCAATTCACCCCTCCACTTT
>-|TRBV9|TRBJ2-3|-
CASSVQEATDTQYF
TGTGCCAGCAGCGTACAAGAGGCTACAGATACGCAGTATTTT
>TRBD2|TRBV6-4|TRBJ2-1|once
CASSDPFPGGRAPGEQFF
TGTGCCAGCAGTGACCCCTTCCCGGGGGGGAGGGCCCCAGGGGAGCAGTTCTTC
>-|TRBV11-3|TRBJ1-1|-
CASSRQGSWGEMNTEAFF
TGTGCCAGCAGCCGCCAAGGTTCGTGGGGAGAAATGAACACTGAAGCTTTCTTT
>-|TRBV7-2|TRBJ2-3|-
CASSRPDGDTQYF
TGTGCCAGCAGCCGACCAGACGGAGATACGCAGTATTTT
>TRBD2|TRBV3-1/TRBV3-2|TRBJ2-3|-
CASSRRSSGRGRLYTQYF
TGTGCCAGCAGCCGGAGGTCTAGCGGGAGGGGACGATTGTATACGCAGTATTTT
>-|TRBV2|TRBJ1-6|-
CASSESREGFAPLHF
TGTGCCAGCAGTGAATCGAGGGAGGGATTCGCACCCCTCCACTTT
>-|TRBV19|TRBJ1-1|-
CASSIPADGNTEAFF
TGTGCCAGTAGTATTCCCGCAGACGGGAACACTGAAGCTTTCTTT
>TRBD1|TRBV18|TRBJ2-7|few
CASSSGQGAIDEQYF
TGTGCCAGCTCATCCGGACAGGGGGCGATCGACGAGCAGTACTTC
>-|TRBV7-9|TRBJ2-7|-
CASSTDWDWALGEQYF
TGTGCCAGCAGCACCGACTGGGACTGGGCATTAGGGGAGCAGTACTTC
>TRBD2|TRBV5-1|TRBJ2-7|-
CASSLEGLAGGLYEQYF
TGCGCCAGCAGCTTGGAAGGATTAGCGGGAGGGCTCTATGAGCAGTACTTC
>-|TRBV19|TRBJ1-2|once
CASSISQGFRIGGYTF
TGTGCCAGTAGTATAAGTCAGGGCTTTAGAATTGGTGGCTACACCTTC
>-|TRBV4-1|TRBJ2-3|few
CASSQVDLVSTDTQYF
TGCGCCAGCAGCCAAGTAGATTTGGTTAGCACAGATACGCAGTATTTT
>-|TRBV7-2|TRBJ1-1|-
CASSFYQGGDTEAFF
TGTGCCAGCAGCTTTTATCAGGGCGGCGACACTGAAGCTTTCTTT
>-|TRBV6-2/TRBV6-3|TRBJ2-3|-
CASSYSIGTDTQYF
TGTGCCAGCAGTTACTCGATTGGCACAGATACGCAGTATTTT
>-|TRBV7-2|TRBJ2-7|-
CASSLRRWDSYEQYF
TGTGCCAGCAGCCTGCGGCGGTGGGACTCCTACGAGCAGTACTTC
>TRBD1|TRBV5-4|TRBJ1-3|few
CASSPISGTEKSGNTIYF
TGTGCCAGCAGCCCGATCTCCGGGACAGAGAAATCTGGAAACACCATATATTTT
>TRBD2|TRBV11-2|TRBJ2-1|-
CASTPIGTSGYNEQFF
TGTGCCAGCACCCCCATCGGGACTAGCGGCTACAATGAGCAGTTCTTC
>-|TRBV6-5|TRBJ1-2|few
CASAPSNYGYTF
TGTGCCAGCGCACCAAGTAACTATGGCTACACCTTC
>-|TRBV20-1|TRBJ2-2|few
CSASAFGTGELFF
TGCAGTGCTAGTGCTTTTGGCACCGGGGAGCTGTTTTTT
>-|TRBV19|TRBJ1-2|-
CASVGGGYGYTF
TGTGCCAGTGTTGGGGGAGGCTATGGCTACACCTTC
>-|TRBV6-5|TRBJ2-7|-
CASSYSDPGRYGQYF
TGTGCCAGCAGTTACTCGGACCCGGGGCGGTACGGGCAGTACTTC
>-|TRBV7-2|TRBJ2-5|-
CASSLEVEETQYF
TGTGCCAGCAGCTTAGAGGTAGAAGAGACCCAGTACTTC
>-|TRBV6-5|TRBJ2-5|-
CASSAYQETQYF
TGTGCCAGCAGCGCGTACCAAGAGACCCAGTACTTC
>TRBD2|TRBV6-5|TRBJ2-2|-
CASGTSGVNTGELFF
TGTGCCAGCGGGACTAGCGGGGTTAACACCGGGGAGCTGTTTTTT
>-|TRBV5-5|TRBJ2-7|-
CASSSQGTISYEQYF
TGTGCCAGCAGCTCTCAGGGGACTATTTCCTACGAGCAGTACTTC
>TRBD1|TRBV27|TRBJ2-1|-
CASSDRGIWNEQFF
TGTGCCAGCTCGGACAGGGGAATTTGGAATGAGCAGTTCTTC
>TRBD1|TRBV15|TRBJ2-3|once
CATSRELPGQLRLTDTQYF
TGTGCCACCAGCAGAGAATTGCCGGGACAGCTTAGACTCACAGATACGCAGTATTTT
>TRBD1|TRBV10-3|TRBJ1-2|few
CAISENRQGDRGYTF
TGTGCCATCAGTGAGAACCGACAGGGGGATAGGGGCTACACCTTC
>TRBD1|TRBV5-8|TRBJ1-5|few
CASLRNRGDQPQHF
TGTGCCAGCCTTAGGAACAGGGGCGATCAGCCCCAGCATTTT
>-|TRBV7-2|TRBJ1-1|-
CASSVLLSLTEAFF
TGTGCCAGCAGCGTCCTCCTTAGTCTCACTGAAGCTTTCTTT
>-|TRBV24-1|TRBJ2-3|-
CATSDVGTTDTQYF
TGTGCCACCAGTGATGTGGGGACAACAGATACGCAGTATTTT
>-|TRBV4-2|TRBJ1-5|-
CASSQVRSGNQPQHF
TGTGCCAGCAGCCAAGTCCGTTCTGGCAATCAGCCCCAGCATTTT
>-|TRBV2|TRBJ2-7|few
CASSAHGGTYEQYF
TGTGCCAGCAGTGCCCATGGGGGAACCTACGAGCAGTACTTC
>-|TRBV10-2|TRBJ2-1|-
CASSVLSGSYNEQFF
TGCGCCAGCAGTGTTCTGAGCGGATCCTACAATGAGCAGTTCTTC
>TRBD1|TRBV4-1|TRBJ1-4|once
CASRERDSPATNEKLFF
TGCGCCAGCAGGGAACGGGACAGCCCTGCAACTAATGAAAAACTGTTTTTT
>-|TRBV29-1|TRBJ2-1|-
CSVAYRARGSNEQFF
TGCAGCGTGGCATACCGGGCCCGAGGATCCAATGAGCAGTTCTTC
>TRBD1|TRBV30|TRBJ1-6|medium-sized
CAWSVQGGGSPLHF
TGTGCCTGGAGTGTACAGGGGGGAGGATCACCCCTCCACTTT
>-|TRBV18|TRBJ2-3|-
CASSPRGWTVKGPDTQYF
TGTGCCAGCTCACCTCGTGGATGGACCGTAAAGGGCCCAGATACGCAGTATTTT
>TRBD2|TRBV9|TRBJ2-1|-
CASSVVGLAGLNEQFF
TGTGCCAGCAGCGTAGTCGGGTTAGCGGGGCTAAATGAGCAGTTCTTC
>TRBD1|TRBV23-1|TRBJ2-2|-
CASSQSLRLDRVINTGELFF
TGCGCCAGCAGTCAATCTTTGCGGTTGGACAGGGTCATAAACACCGGGGAGCTGTTTTTT
>-|TRBV20-1|TRBJ2-1|-
CSARLVGEQFF
TGCAGTGCTAGACTAGTCGGTGAGCAGTTCTTC
>-|TRBV6-5|TRBJ1-1|-
CASSYSPRITEAFF
TGTGCCAGCAGTTACTCACCCAGGATCACTGAAGCTTTCTTT
>-|TRBV29-1|TRBJ2-1|-
CSVEGTQGQRMINEQFF
TGCAGCGTTGAAGGTACTCAGGGCCAGCGGATGATTAATGAGCAGTTCTTC
>TRBD1|TRBV5-8|TRBJ1-5|-
CASHRGGLGNQPQHF
TGTGCCAGCCACAGGGGTGGTTTGGGCAATCAGCCCCAGCATTTT
>-|TRBV14|TRBJ2-3|-
CASSQVGGGDTQYF
TGTGCCAGCAGCCAAGTGGGGGGAGGAGATACGCAGTATTTT
>-|TRBV6-4|TRBJ2-1|-
CASSDSSGSYNEQFF
TGTGCCAGCAGTGACTCTAGCGGCTCCTACAATGAGCAGTTCTTC
>-|TRBV27|TRBJ1-4|-
CASSQGPGGLFF
TGTGCCAGCAGTCAAGGACCTGGAGGACTGTTTTTT
>-|TRBV2|TRBJ2-1|few
CASSTSSYNEQFF
TGTGCCAGCTCGACTAGCTCCTACAATGAGCAGTTCTTC
>-|TRBV24-1|TRBJ2-7|-
CATGTRGEQYF
TGTGCCACCGGTACCCGCGGCGAGCAGTACTTC
>TRBD1|TRBV10-3|TRBJ2-5|-
CAISESRDRQETQYF
TGTGCCATCAGTGAGTCGCGGGACAGGCAAGAGACCCAGTACTTC